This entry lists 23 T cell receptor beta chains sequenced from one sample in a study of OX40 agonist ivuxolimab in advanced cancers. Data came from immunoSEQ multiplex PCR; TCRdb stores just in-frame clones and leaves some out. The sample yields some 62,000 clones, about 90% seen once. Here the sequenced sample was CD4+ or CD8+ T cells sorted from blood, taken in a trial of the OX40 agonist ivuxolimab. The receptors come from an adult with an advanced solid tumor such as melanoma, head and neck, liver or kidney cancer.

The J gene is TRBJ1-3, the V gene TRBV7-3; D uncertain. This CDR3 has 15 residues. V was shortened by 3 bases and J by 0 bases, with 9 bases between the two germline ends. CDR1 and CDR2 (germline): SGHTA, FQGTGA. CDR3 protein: CASSLDGGSGNTIYF. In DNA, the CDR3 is TGTGCCAGCAGCTTGGACGGTGGCTCTGGAAACACCATATATTTT.

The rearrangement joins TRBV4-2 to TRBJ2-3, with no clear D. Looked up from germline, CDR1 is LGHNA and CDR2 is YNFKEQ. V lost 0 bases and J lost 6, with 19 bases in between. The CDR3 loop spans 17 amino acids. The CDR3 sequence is CASSQDAPHLPADTQYF. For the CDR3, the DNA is TGTGCCAGCAGCCAAGATGCCCCCCACTTACCAGCTGATACGCAGTATTTT.

CDR3 loop: CASSGLAGGTGELFF. The CDR3 coding sequence is TGTGCCAGCAGTGGACTAGCGGGAGGTACCGGGGAGCTGTTTTTT. The rearrangement joins TRBV2 to TRBJ2-2; 13 bases agree with TRBD2. Germline V CDR1 and CDR2: SNHLY, FYNNEI. This CDR3 spans 15 amino acids. V was clipped by 4 bases and J by 5 bases; unmatched bases: 1.

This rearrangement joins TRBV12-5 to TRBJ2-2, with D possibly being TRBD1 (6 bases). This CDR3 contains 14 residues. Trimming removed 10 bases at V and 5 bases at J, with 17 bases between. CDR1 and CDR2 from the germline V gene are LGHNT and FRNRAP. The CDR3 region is CATGTSVGTGELFF. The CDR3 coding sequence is TGTGCTACCGGGACATCGGTAGGGACCGGGGAGCTGTTTTTT.

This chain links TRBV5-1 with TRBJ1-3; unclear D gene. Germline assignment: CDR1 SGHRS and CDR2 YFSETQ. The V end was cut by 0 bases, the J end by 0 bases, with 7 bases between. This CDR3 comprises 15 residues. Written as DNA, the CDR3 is TGCGCCAGCAGCTTGGGTTCGAGCTCTGGAAACACCATATATTTT. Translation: CASSLGSSSGNTIYF.

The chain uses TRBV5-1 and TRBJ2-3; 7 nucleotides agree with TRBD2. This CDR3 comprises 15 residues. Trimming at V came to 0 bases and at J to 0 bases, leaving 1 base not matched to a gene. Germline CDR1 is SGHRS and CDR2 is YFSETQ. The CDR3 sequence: CASSLELASTDTQYF. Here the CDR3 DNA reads TGCGCCAGCAGCTTGGAACTAGCGAGCACAGATACGCAGTATTTT. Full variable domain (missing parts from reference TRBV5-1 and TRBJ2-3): KAGVTQTPRYLIKTRGQQVTLSCSPISGHRSVSWYQQTPGQGLQFLFEYFSETQRNKGNFPGRFSGRQFSNSRSEMNVSTLELGDSALYLCASSLELASTDTQYFGPGTRLTVL.

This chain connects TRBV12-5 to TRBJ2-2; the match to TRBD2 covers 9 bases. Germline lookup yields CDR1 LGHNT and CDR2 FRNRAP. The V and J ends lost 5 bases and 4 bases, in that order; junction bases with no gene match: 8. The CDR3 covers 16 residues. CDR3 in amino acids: CASGPSSGSGTGELFF. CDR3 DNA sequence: TGTGCTAGTGGTCCCAGTAGCGGGAGTGGCACCGGGGAGCTGTTTTTT.

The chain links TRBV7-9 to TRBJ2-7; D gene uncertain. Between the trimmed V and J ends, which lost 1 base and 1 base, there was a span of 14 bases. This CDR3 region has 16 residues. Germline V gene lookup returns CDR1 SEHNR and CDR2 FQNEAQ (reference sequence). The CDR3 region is CASSLEEPSSSYEQYF. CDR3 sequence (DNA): TGTGCCAGCAGCTTAGAGGAGCCGTCCTCTTCCTACGAGCAGTACTTC.

CDR3 bases: TGTGCCAGCAGCATCGGGACAGGGGGCGGGGGCAATCAGCCCCAGCATTTT. Its protein product is CASSIGTGGGGNQPQHF. The rearrangement uses TRBV5-8 and TRBJ1-5; 12 positions agree with TRBD1. Trimming removed 4 bases from V and 2 bases from J; junction bases left unmatched: 7. The CDR3 extends over 17 amino acids. Per the germline V gene, CDR1 is SGHTS and CDR2 is YDEGEE.

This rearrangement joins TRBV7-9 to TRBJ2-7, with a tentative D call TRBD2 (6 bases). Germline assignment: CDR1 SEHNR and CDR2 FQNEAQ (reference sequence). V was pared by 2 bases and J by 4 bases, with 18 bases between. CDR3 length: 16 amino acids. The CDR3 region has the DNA TGTGCCAGCAGCTTACTAGGAGGGCCCCACGCATACGAGCAGTACTTC. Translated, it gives CASSLLGGPHAYEQYF.

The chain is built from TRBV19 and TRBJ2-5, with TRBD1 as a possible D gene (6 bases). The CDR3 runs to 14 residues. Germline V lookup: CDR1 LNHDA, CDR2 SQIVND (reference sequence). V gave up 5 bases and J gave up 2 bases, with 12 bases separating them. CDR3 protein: CASSSPGEQETQYF. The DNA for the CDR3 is TGTGCCAGTAGTTCCCCAGGGGAACAAGAGACCCAGTACTTC.

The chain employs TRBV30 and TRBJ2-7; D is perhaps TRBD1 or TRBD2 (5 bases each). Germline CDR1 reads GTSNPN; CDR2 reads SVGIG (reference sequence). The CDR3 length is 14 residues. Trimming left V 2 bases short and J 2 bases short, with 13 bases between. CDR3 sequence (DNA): TGTGCCTGGAGTACCGGGGCTGGCGCCTACGAGCAGTACTTC. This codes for CAWSTGAGAYEQYF.

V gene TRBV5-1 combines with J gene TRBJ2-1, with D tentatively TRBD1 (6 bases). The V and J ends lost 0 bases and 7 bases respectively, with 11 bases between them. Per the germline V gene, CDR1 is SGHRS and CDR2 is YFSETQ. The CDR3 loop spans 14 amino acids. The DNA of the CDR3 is TGCGCCAGCAGCTTGGGGGTTACAGGGAATGAGCAGTTCTTC. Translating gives CASSLGVTGNEQFF.

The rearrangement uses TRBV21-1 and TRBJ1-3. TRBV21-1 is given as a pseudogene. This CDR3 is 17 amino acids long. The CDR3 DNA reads TGTGCCAGCAGCCTGGGTCCGGGGTGCCACTCTGGAAACACCATATATTTT. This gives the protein CASSLGPGCHSGNTIYF.

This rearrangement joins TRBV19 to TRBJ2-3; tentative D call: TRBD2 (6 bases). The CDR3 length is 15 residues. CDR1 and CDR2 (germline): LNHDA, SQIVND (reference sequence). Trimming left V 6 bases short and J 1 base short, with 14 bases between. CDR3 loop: CASRGGSGRTDTQYF. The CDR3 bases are TGTGCCAGTAGAGGAGGGAGCGGGCGCACAGATACGCAGTATTTT.

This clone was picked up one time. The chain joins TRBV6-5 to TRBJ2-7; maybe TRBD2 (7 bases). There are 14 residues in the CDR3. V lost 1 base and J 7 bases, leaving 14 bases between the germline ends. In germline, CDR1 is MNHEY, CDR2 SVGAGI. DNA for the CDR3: TGTGCCAGCAGTTACTTTCAGGGGAGGGGGGAGCAGTACTTC. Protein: CASSYFQGRGEQYF.

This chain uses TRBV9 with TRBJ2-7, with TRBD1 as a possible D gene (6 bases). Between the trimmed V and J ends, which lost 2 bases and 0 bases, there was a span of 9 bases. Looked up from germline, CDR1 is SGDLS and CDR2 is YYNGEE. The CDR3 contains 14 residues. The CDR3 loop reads CASSVTGSSYEQYF. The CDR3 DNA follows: TGTGCCAGCAGCGTGACAGGTTCCTCCTACGAGCAGTACTTC. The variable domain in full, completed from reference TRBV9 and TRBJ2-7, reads DSGVTQTPKHLITATGQRVTLRCSPRSGDLSVYWYQQSLDQGLQFLIQYYNGEERAKGNILERFSAQQFPDLHSELNLSSLELGDSALYFCASSVTGSSYEQYFGPGTRLTVT.

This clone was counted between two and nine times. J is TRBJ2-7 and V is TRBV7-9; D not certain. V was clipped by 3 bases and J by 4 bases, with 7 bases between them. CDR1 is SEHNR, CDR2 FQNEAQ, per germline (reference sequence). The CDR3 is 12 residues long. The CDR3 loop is CASSFSVYEQYF. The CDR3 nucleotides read TGTGCCAGCAGCTTCTCCGTTTACGAGCAGTACTTC.

The CDR3 protein is CATSRPPRGQGVGETQYF. In nucleotides, the CDR3 is TGTGCCACCAGCAGACCCCCCCGGGGACAGGGGGTTGGAGAGACCCAGTACTTC. This chain joins TRBV15 and TRBJ2-5; the match to TRBD1 covers 11 bases. J was trimmed by 4 bases and V by 2 bases; bases with no gene match: 12. Germline V gives CDR1 LNHNV, CDR2 YYDKDF (reference sequence). CDR3 length equals 18 residues.

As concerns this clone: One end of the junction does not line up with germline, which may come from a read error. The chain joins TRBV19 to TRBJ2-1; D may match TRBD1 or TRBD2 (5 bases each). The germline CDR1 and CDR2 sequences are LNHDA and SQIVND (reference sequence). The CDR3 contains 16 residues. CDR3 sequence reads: CASSIPRGTAYNEQFF. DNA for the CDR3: TGTGCCAGTAGTATCCCCCGTGGGACGGCCTATAATGAGCAGTTCTTC.

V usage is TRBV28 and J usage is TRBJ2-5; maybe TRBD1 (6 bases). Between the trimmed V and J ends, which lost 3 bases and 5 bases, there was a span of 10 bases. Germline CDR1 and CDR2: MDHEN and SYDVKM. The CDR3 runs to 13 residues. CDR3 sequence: CASSLGAMETQYF. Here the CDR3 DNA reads TGTGCCAGCAGTTTGGGGGCTATGGAGACCCAGTACTTC. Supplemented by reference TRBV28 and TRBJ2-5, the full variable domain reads DVKVTQSSRYLVKRTGEKVFLECVQDMDHENMFWYRQDPGLGLRLIYFSYDVKMKEKGDIPEGYSVSREKKERFSLILESASTNQTSMYLCASSLGAMETQYFGPGTRLLVL.

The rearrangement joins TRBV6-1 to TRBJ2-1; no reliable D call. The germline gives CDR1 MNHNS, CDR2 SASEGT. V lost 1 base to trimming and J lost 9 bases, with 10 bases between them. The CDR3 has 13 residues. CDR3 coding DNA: TGTGCCAGCAGTGAAGGGCGATCGGGTGAGCAGTTCTTC. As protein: CASSEGRSGEQFF.

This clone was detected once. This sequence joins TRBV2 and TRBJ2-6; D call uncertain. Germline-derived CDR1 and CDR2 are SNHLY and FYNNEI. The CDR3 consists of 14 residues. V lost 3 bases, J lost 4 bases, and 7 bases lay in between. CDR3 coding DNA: TGTGCCAGCAGTGACGGGTTAGGGGCCAACGTCCTGACTTTC. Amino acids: CASSDGLGANVLTF.